The following is a T cell receptor (beta chain) sequence with its context. The sample originates from a study of blood T cell repertoires in COVID-19. The V gene end was trimmed by 4 bases and the J gene end by 5 bases; junction bases not matched to a gene: 9. Germline CDR1 is MNHEY and CDR2 is SVGEGT. This CDR3 has 17 amino acids. Generated by immunoSEQ multiplex PCR, the TCRdb table keeps only in-frame clones and is missing some. The sample lists some 220,000 clones; more than 75% were seen once. The sequenced sample was peripheral blood. The rearrangement uses TRBV6-2 or TRBV6-3 and TRBJ2-3; 13 bases are a match to TRBD2. The sequence derives from a woman in her 70s with COVID-19, enrolled during active disease. CDR3 bases: TGTGCCAGCAGTTCCTGGACTAGCGGGAGAGTAGGAGATACGCAGTATTTT. It specifies CASSSWTSGRVGDTQYF.